This T cell receptor beta chain was documented in a study of cytomegalovirus exposure and HLA in healthy donors. Only in-frame clones appear in the TCRdb table, and some are missing; sequencing was by immunoSEQ multiplex PCR. Of 150,000 to 200,000 clones listed, roughly 85% are singletons. The CDR3 is made up of 14 amino acids. Germline V gene lookup returns CDR1 SGHAT and CDR2 FQNNGV. V lost 1 base, J lost 2 bases, and 6 bases lay in between. This clone was seen just once. What it binds is unknown. The study, taken as a whole, reports: Cytomegalovirus-associated status was assigned to some 160 TCR beta chains.

This sequence was found in a man between 18 and 35 years old in good health and CMV-seropositive. V gene TRBV11-2 combines with J gene TRBJ1-5, with no clear D. The sample consisted of PBMCs. CDR3 loop: CASSLAGGNQPQHF. The CDR3 DNA reads TGTGCCAGCAGCTTAGCGGGAGGCAATCAGCCCCAGCATTTT.